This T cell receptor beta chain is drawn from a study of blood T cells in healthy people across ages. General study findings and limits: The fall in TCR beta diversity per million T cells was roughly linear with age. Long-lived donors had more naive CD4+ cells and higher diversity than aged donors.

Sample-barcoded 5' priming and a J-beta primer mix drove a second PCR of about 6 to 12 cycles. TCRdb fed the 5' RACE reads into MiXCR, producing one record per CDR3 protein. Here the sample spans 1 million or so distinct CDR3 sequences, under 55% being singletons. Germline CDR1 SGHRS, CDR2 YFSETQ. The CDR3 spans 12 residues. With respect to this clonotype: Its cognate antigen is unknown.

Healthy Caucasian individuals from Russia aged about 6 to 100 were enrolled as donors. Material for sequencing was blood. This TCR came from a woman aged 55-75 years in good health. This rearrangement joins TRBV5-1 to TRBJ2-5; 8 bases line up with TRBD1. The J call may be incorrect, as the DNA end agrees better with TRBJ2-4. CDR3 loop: CASRQGENIQYF. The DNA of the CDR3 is TGCGCCAGCAGACAGGGGGAAAACATTCAGTACTTC.